These 28 T cell receptor beta chains share one sample of origin, sequenced in a study of T cells in localized non-small cell lung cancer (dated by TCRdb to between 2020 and 2021). Library preparation was by the immunoSEQ multiplex PCR assay. This immuneACCESS table, as held by TCRdb, lists in-frame sequences with V and J called but not all clones. Of the missing ones, under half trace to an unresolved V gene in checked studies; the others have no known cause. The sample yields about 1,500 clones; around 30% were counted once. The top ten constitute around 21% of the sample. The source was normal lung tissue next to the tumor, collected before any cancer treatment. The receptors derive from a male donor at least 60 years old with stage I squamous cell lung carcinoma.

This sequence joins TRBV6-8 and TRBJ1-4; D ambiguous. The CDR3 is 14 residues long. Trimming took off 6 bases at V and 3 bases at J, with 11 bases between the two ends. Per germline, CDR1 MNHGY and CDR2 SAAAGT. The CDR3 DNA reads TGTGCCAGCAGCCTTTGGGCCGCTAATGAAAAACTGTTTTTT. Amino acids: CASSLWAANEKLFF.

In this sample, this clone turned up a few times. The chain is built from TRBV11-3 and TRBJ2-1; TRBD2 matches at 10 bases. This CDR3 contains 14 residues. Germline lookup yields CDR1 SGHNT and CDR2 YENEEA. V lost 2 bases, J lost 10 bases, and 5 bases stayed unmatched. CDR3 bases: TGTGCCAGCAGCTTAACTAGCGGGATTGGGGAGCAGTTCTTC. This gives the protein CASSLTSGIGEQFF.

The count of this clone is one. For the CDR3, the DNA is TGTGCCTGGAGTTTTAGGGGTTACCAGCCCCAGCATTTT. Translating gives CAWSFRGYQPQHF. The V and J genes are TRBV30 and TRBJ1-5; a weak D match, TRBD1 (5 bases). Deletions cut 2 bases from V and 7 bases from J, with 12 bases between. From germline, CDR1 is GTSNPN and CDR2 SVGIG (reference sequence). This CDR3 comprises 13 residues.

The chain carries TRBV19 and TRBJ1-1; weak D call: TRBD1 (6 bases). Trimming stripped 3 bases from V and 10 bases from J, with 15 bases between. Looked up from germline, CDR1 is LNHDA and CDR2 is SQIVND (reference sequence). The CDR3 is 13 amino acids. CDR3 coding DNA: TGTGCCAGTAGTATGTCCGGGGGCGTCGGAGCTTTCTTT. Translated, it gives CASSMSGGVGAFF.

This chain joins TRBV6-7 and TRBJ1-5, with 7 bases matching TRBD1. TRBV6-7 is given ORF status, its function remaining uncertain. The V gene end was trimmed by 3 bases and the J gene end by 6 bases; junction bases not matched to a gene: 11. The CDR3 is made up of 16 amino acids. CDR3 sequence: CASSYSGQVGSQPQHF. CDR3 bases: TGTGCCAGCAGTTATTCCGGACAGGTGGGGAGTCAGCCCCAGCATTTT.

The chain employs TRBV11-3 and TRBJ2-3; TRBD1 matches 9 bases. The junction had 12 bases not matched to a gene; V was cut back by 5 bases and J by 3 bases. CDR1 and CDR2 from the germline V gene are SGHNT and YENEEA. The CDR3 runs to 17 residues. CDR3 DNA sequence: TGTGCCAGCAGCCGTAGCACCGGGACAGGGAAGACAGATACGCAGTATTTT. It yields the protein CASSRSTGTGKTDTQYF.

J is TRBJ2-7 and V is TRBV6-8, with TRBD2 as a possible D gene (5 bases). The V gene lost 5 bases and the J gene lost 5 bases, with 16 bases spanning the gap. The CDR3 is 14 residues long. The germline V gene has CDR1 MNHGY and CDR2 SAAAGT. The CDR3 reads CASSPTSSHDEQYF. The CDR3 nucleotides are TGTGCCAGCAGTCCAACTAGTAGTCATGACGAGCAGTACTTC.

The chain employs TRBV30 and TRBJ1-4, with D perhaps matching TRBD1 (6 bases). Germline V gene lookup returns CDR1 GTSNPN and CDR2 SVGIG (reference sequence). Trimming cost V 3 bases and J 9 bases, with 20 bases left between them. This CDR3 has 15 residues. CDR3 sequence reads: CAWSDPGHPTQKLFF. The CDR3 DNA reads as TGTGCCTGGAGCGACCCGGGACATCCGACCCAAAAACTGTTTTTT. The full variable domain, its missing parts supplied by reference TRBV30 and TRBJ1-4, is SQTIHQWPATLVQPVGSPLSLECTVEGTSNPNLYWYRQAAGRGLQLLFYSVGIGQISSEVPQNLSASRPQDRQFILSSKKLLLSDSGFYLCAWSDPGHPTQKLFFGSGTQLSVL.

This rearrangement joins TRBV6-7 to TRBJ2-1; 8 bases are shared with TRBD1. TRBV6-7 is identified as an open reading frame with a role that is uncertain. The CDR3 loop spans 16 amino acids. V was clipped by 8 bases and J by 4 bases; unmatched bases: 13. Here the CDR3 reads CASASPSTGGYNEQFF. The CDR3 bases are TGTGCCAGCGCTTCTCCTTCTACAGGGGGATACAATGAGCAGTTCTTC.

This clone was counted only a few times. This chain links TRBV10-3 with TRBJ2-7; TRBD1 might be the D (5 bases). In germline, CDR1 is ENHRY, CDR2 SYGVKD. This CDR3 contains 15 residues. Trimming took 3 bases from V and 4 from J, leaving 16 bases between them. CDR3 protein: CAISERGLADYEQYV. The CDR3, as DNA: TGTGCCATCAGTGAAAGGGGTTTGGCAGATTACGAGCAGTACGTC.

The J gene is TRBJ2-1, the V gene TRBV4-1; 10 bases agree with TRBD2. The junction had 11 bases not matched to a gene; V was cut back by 0 bases and J by 0 bases. Germline lookup yields CDR1 MGHRA and CDR2 YSYEKL. The CDR3 covers 20 residues. The CDR3 DNA reads TGCGCCAGCAGCCAAGATTTCAGGACTAGCGGACCCCACTCCTACAATGAGCAGTTCTTC. Its protein is CASSQDFRTSGPHSYNEQFF.

The V call is TRBV19, the J call TRBJ2-7; 8 bases align to TRBD1. The CDR3 is 13 amino acids. The germline gives CDR1 LNHDA, CDR2 SQIVND (reference sequence). The junction had 2 bases not matched to a gene; V was cut back by 4 bases and J by 3 bases. The CDR3 protein is CASSTTGGYEQYV. CDR3 nucleotide sequence: TGTGCCAGTAGTACTACAGGGGGCTACGAGCAGTACGTC.

The chain links TRBV30 to TRBJ2-5; 11 bases are shared with TRBD2. J was trimmed by 7 bases and V by 0 bases; bases with no gene match: 4. Germline V gene sequence: CDR1 GTSNPN, CDR2 SVGIG (reference sequence). The CDR3 length is 14 residues. The CDR3 DNA is TGTGCCTGGAGTGTCGGTAGCGGGAGGGGGACCCAGTACTTC. Protein: CAWSVGSGRGTQYF.

This rearrangement joins TRBV6-8 to TRBJ2-3; 9 nucleotides align to TRBD2. The length of the CDR3 is 16 residues. The trim removed 0 bases at V and 0 bases at J, leaving 1 base unmatched. Germline V gene data show CDR1 as MNHGY and CDR2 as SAAAGT. As DNA, the CDR3 is TGTGCCAGCAGTTACTCCGCGGGAGGGAGCACAGATACGCAGTATTTT. Its protein product is CASSYSAGGSTDTQYF.

The genes are TRBV25-1 and TRBJ2-5, with TRBD2 identical over 12 bases. The V gene end was trimmed by 8 bases and the J gene end by 1 base; junction bases not matched to a gene: 8. CDR3 size: 16 residues. Germline CDR1 reads MGHDK; CDR2 reads SYGVNS. The CDR3: CASGRLAGATQETQYF. The CDR3 DNA follows: TGTGCCAGCGGACGACTAGCGGGAGCCACCCAAGAGACCCAGTACTTC. Using reference TRBV25-1 and TRBJ2-5 for the parts outside the CDR3, the full variable domain is EADIYQTPRYLVIGTGKKITLECSQTMGHDKMYWYQQDPGMELHLIHYSYGVNSTEKGDLSSESTVSRIRTEHFPLTLESARPSHTSQYLCASGRLAGATQETQYFGPGTRLLVL.

The chain couples TRBV7-5 to TRBJ2-2; the table's D call of TRBD2 was not tested on the DNA. TRBV7-5 is tagged as a pseudogene. This CDR3 is built from 16 residues. This CDR3 reads CASSFQRLAETGELFF. In DNA form, the CDR3 reads TGTGCCAGCAGCTTTCAACGACTAGCAGAGACCGGGGAGCTGTTTTTT.

This sequence joins TRBV9 and TRBJ2-7, with 7 positions matching TRBD2. Germline lookup yields CDR1 SGDLS and CDR2 YYNGEE. Trimming removed 5 bases from V and 0 bases from J; junction bases left unmatched: 23. The CDR3 extends over 20 amino acids. This chain's CDR3 is CASSEAIGGRGSRSSYEQYF. For the CDR3, the DNA is TGTGCCAGCAGTGAAGCAATCGGCGGGAGAGGGAGTCGCAGCTCCTACGAGCAGTACTTC. The full variable domain, rest sourced from reference TRBV9 and TRBJ2-7, is DSGVTQTPKHLITATGQRVTLRCSPRSGDLSVYWYQQSLDQGLQFLIQYYNGEERAKGNILERFSAQQFPDLHSELNLSSLELGDSALYFCASSEAIGGRGSRSSYEQYFGPGTRLTVT.

CDR3 sequence: CASQTTGLEQYV. The CDR3 coding sequence is TGTGCCAGCCAAACGACAGGGCTCGAGCAGTACGTC. The chain has TRBV6-8 and TRBJ2-7; TRBD1 aligns across 7 bases. CDR1 MNHGY and CDR2 SAAAGT come from the germline V gene. Unmatched junction bases numbered 7, after V lost 8 bases and J lost 6 bases. The CDR3 covers 12 residues.

The chain uses TRBV5-1 and TRBJ2-7, with D uncertain. V was cut by 5 bases and J by 2 bases, with 17 bases left in between. Germline V CDR1 and CDR2: SGHRS, YFSETQ. The CDR3 consists of 15 residues. DNA of the CDR3: TGCGCCAGCAGAACAAGTAGGGTATCACCCTACGAGCAGTACGTC. Translation: CASRTSRVSPYEQYV.

The rearrangement joins TRBV5-1 to TRBJ1-1; 9 positions agree with TRBD1. This CDR3 has 14 residues. Germline loops: CDR1 SGHRS, CDR2 YFSETQ. V lost 4 bases, J lost 7 bases, and 8 bases stayed unmatched. CDR3 protein: CASSPGQGTGEAFF. The CDR3 region has the DNA TGCGCCAGCAGCCCGGGACAGGGAACAGGTGAAGCTTTCTTT. Full variable domain (outside the CDR3, taken from reference TRBV5-1 and TRBJ1-1): KAGVTQTPRYLIKTRGQQVTLSCSPISGHRSVSWYQQTPGQGLQFLFEYFSETQRNKGNFPGRFSGRQFSNSRSEMNVSTLELGDSALYLCASSPGQGTGEAFFGQGTRLTVV.

The rearrangement uses TRBV19 and TRBJ1-1; D is unresolved. Trimming stripped 3 bases from V and 1 base from J, with 9 bases between. Looked up from germline, CDR1 is LNHDA and CDR2 is SQIVND (reference sequence). The CDR3 totals 14 residues. CDR3 bases: TGTGCCAGTAGTATTGCGGGGTGGAACACTGAAGCTTTCTTT. It codes for CASSIAGWNTEAFF.

The chain is built from TRBV15 and TRBJ2-2, with 7 nucleotides matching TRBD2. Germline trimming cut 0 bases from V and 5 bases from J; bases unmatched to any gene: 6. Per the germline V gene, CDR1 is LNHNV and CDR2 is YYDKDF (reference sequence). The CDR3 totals 16 residues. CDR3 DNA sequence: TGTGCCACCAGCAGAGATCGGCTAGCGGCTACCGGGGAGCTGTTTTTT. The encoded protein is CATSRDRLAATGELFF.

J is TRBJ2-1 and V is TRBV29-1; tentatively, D is TRBD2 (6 bases). The germline V gene has CDR1 SQVTM and CDR2 ANQGSEA. V gave up 4 bases and J gave up 1 base, with 14 bases separating them. This CDR3 has 15 residues. The CDR3 DNA is TGCAGCGTTGCTAGCTTTAGCGGTTCCTACAATGAGCAGTTCTTC. This codes for CSVASFSGSYNEQFF.

The chain employs TRBV6-8 and TRBJ2-5; the D gene could be TRBD1 or TRBD2 (5 bases each). Per germline, CDR1 MNHGY and CDR2 SAAAGT. The CDR3 runs 14 residues. With 5 bases removed from V and 5 bases from J, the gap between germline ends came to 15 bases. The CDR3 coding sequence is TGTGCCAGCAGTGGGGACGCGGGTGGGGAGACCCAGTACTTC. Translation: CASSGDAGGETQYF.

This clone has just a few counts. V gene TRBV11-3 combines with J gene TRBJ1-5; D is unresolved. The V end lost 5 bases, the J end lost 2 bases, and 22 bases lay between the germline ends. Germline V gives CDR1 SGHNT, CDR2 YENEEA. This CDR3 region has 18 residues. The CDR3 DNA sequence: TGTGCCAGCAGCGCCAACCGGCCCCAAGGCATGGGCAATCAGCCCCAGCATTTT. Residues: CASSANRPQGMGNQPQHF. Together with reference TRBV11-3 and TRBJ1-5, the CDR3 gives the full variable domain: EAGVVQSPRYKIIEKKQPVAFWCNPISGHNTLYWYLQNLGQGPELLIRYENEEAVDDSQLPKDRFSAERLKGVDSTLKIQPAELGDSAVYLCASSANRPQGMGNQPQHFGDGTRLSIL.

By frequency in the sample, this clone is medium-sized. The chain is built from TRBV11-3 and TRBJ1-2; 11 nucleotides agree with TRBD1. The CDR3 consists of 16 residues. Germline CDR1 and CDR2: SGHNT and YENEEA. Germline trimming cut 2 bases from V and 4 bases from J; bases unmatched to any gene: 6. CDR3 sequence reads: CASSLFAGTGGYGYTF. The CDR3 coding sequence is TGTGCCAGCAGCTTATTTGCCGGGACAGGGGGCTATGGCTACACCTTC. Supplemented by reference TRBV11-3 and TRBJ1-2, the full variable domain reads EAGVVQSPRYKIIEKKQPVAFWCNPISGHNTLYWYLQNLGQGPELLIRYENEEAVDDSQLPKDRFSAERLKGVDSTLKIQPAELGDSAVYLCASSLFAGTGGYGYTFGSGTRLTVV.

CDR3: CASSHLGDSYNEQFF. The CDR3 DNA reads as TGTGCCAGCAGTCACCTAGGCGACTCCTACAATGAGCAGTTCTTC. This chain joins TRBV11-3 and TRBJ2-1; D unresolved. The CDR3 sequence is 15 residues long. The germline V gene encodes CDR1 SGHNT and CDR2 YENEEA. With 6 bases removed from V and 0 bases from J, the gap between germline ends came to 12 bases.

V and J are TRBV19 and TRBJ1-1, with 8 bases matching TRBD1. Unmatched junction bases numbered 5, after V lost 3 bases and J lost 5 bases. Per germline, CDR1 LNHDA and CDR2 SQIVND (reference sequence). This CDR3 contains 14 residues. The CDR3 coding sequence is TGTGCCAGTAGTATTGCCAGGGGGCATACTGAAGCTTTCTTT. It codes for CASSIARGHTEAFF. Filled out from reference TRBV19 and TRBJ1-1, the complete variable domain reads DGGITQSPKYLFRKEGQNVTLSCEQNLNHDAMYWYRQDPGQGLRLIYYSQIVNDFQKGDIAEGYSVSREKKESFPLTVTSAQKNPTAFYLCASSIARGHTEAFFGQGTRLTVV.